The sequence of this T cell receptor beta chain was determined in a study of human T cells and chemical hapten exposure. TCRdb redid the calling of the RACE reads with MiXCR, one entry per CDR3 protein. Of roughly 72,000 distinct CDR3 sequences in the sample, about 9.4% were seen once. As to time point: patch test 1, 2 weeks after DPC sensitization. Treatment of the sample: therapeutic diphenylcyclopropenone sensitization with weekly scalp DPC. Looked up from germline, CDR1 is SGHRS and CDR2 is YFSETQ. V was shortened by 1 base and J by 0 bases, with 8 bases between the two germline ends. The CDR3 covers 15 residues.

The V and J genes are TRBV5-1 and TRBJ2-1; D uncertain. This sequence was found in a woman between 50 and 59 years old with alopecia areata. Some clones in this sample may be carry-over from other donors' samples. The sample here was whole blood, taken in connection with sensitization to the hapten diphenylcyclopropenone (DPC). The CDR3 sequence: CASSLQQSSYNEQFF. CDR3 nucleotide sequence: TGCGCCAGCAGCTTGCAACAAAGCTCCTACAATGAGCAGTTCTTC.